This T cell receptor (beta chain) comes out of a study of shared clonotypes between healthy human individuals (dated by TCRdb to between 2020 and 2021). Study-wide context: A few men and a couple of women, aged 18 to 49 years, made up the cohort. Blood TCR repertoires of 5 or 6 healthy adults were deeply sequenced to estimate repertoire size and the extent of clonotype sharing between individuals. Leukapheresis yielded between about 0.9 and 8.9 billion PBMCs per donor. Different laboratories and diverse techniques were used to prepare libraries and sequence TCR repertoires, to increase sequencing depth and limit assay-specific biases. What the research found in general, with its limitations: Pairwise subsampling indicated that sequencing depth was expected to affect the degree of clonotype sharing among donors. Only blood was sampled, and tissue TCR repertoires likely differ from those in blood. Because the study included only a small number of donors, the genetic and exposure-history diversity represented was limited.

In regard to this clone: This receptor's antigen is unknown. No base qualities exist here, and no much larger clone lies one base off it.

V loses 7 bases, J loses 0 bases, and the germline ends lie 10 bases apart. Its CDR3 holds 13 amino acids, cysteine through phenylalanine. Just CDR3 DNA is preserved here, 39 bases in frame from base 1. CDR1 is given as SQVTM and CDR2 as ANQGSEA, both from the germline V gene. Donors were healthy HIV-negative adults with no recently reported acute infections or vaccinations. All donors were Caucasian adults living in Nashville, Tennessee, USA. In the unsorted samples, some 94 million PBMCs were counted, and genomic DNA was extracted using the QIAamp DNA Blood Mini kit. After blood collection by leukapheresis, PBMCs were isolated using Ficoll-Histopaque density gradient centrifugation and then cryopreserved in the vapor phase of liquid nitrogen. Using the deep immunoSEQ assay, TCR CDR3 regions were amplified from genomic DNA by multiplex PCR. Genomic DNA extracted from each cell subset was distributed evenly over all wells of several immunoSEQ 96-well plates, and each plate served as one replicate. For unsorted PBMC, each replicate PCR was loaded with approximately 330 ng genomic DNA, equivalent to 25,000 to 35,000 T cell genomes. Unsorted PBMC genomic DNA was sequenced across ten immunoSEQ deep assay plates. Purified libraries were quantified with a Qubit 3.0 fluorometer, sized on a Bioanalyzer 2100, and re-quantified with the KAPA Library Quantification kit. Every immunoSEQ 96-well plate was sequenced on a dedicated single-read 150-cycle Illumina NextSeq 550 flow cell. In the paper's pipeline: Because only junctional sequences without quality scores were contained in the immunoSEQ output, filtering matching that applied to full-length reads could not be performed. Sequences were annotated with PyIR, a Python wrapper for IgBLAST v1.9, using IMGT germline references to assign V/J genes and CDR3. Reads were filtered out if the reads had weak V/J assignments (E-value above 1e-6), no CDR3, stop codons, out-of-frame junctions, or ambiguous translated residues. V3J clonotypes were defined as sequences sharing an identical inferred V gene, J gene, and CDR3 amino acid sequence. Percentage overlap between repertoires was computed as shared unique clonotypes divided by the size of the smaller repertoire. RTK rarefaction, the Chao1 estimator, and Recon v2.1 estimates of unobserved clonotypes were used to assess repertoire richness. TCRdb obtained this table from immuneACCESS and retained in-frame rearrangements with V and J assigned. These tables miss some clones; where compared with another copy, unresolved V genes account for less than half of the shortfall, and the remainder is unexplained. Clone size and V and J calls were adopted from that table, with D and trimming inferred from the DNA. This sample is represented by roughly 500,000 clones; less than 80% of them were singletons. 10% to 15% of the sample goes to the ten largest clones.

This TCR was sampled from a woman aged 40-49 years in good health. Some clones in this sample may be carry-over from other donors' samples. Sequenced sample: PBMCs. This sequence uses TRBV29-1 and TRBJ2-1; possibly the D gene is TRBD2, per 7 matching bases. The DNA sequence follows: TGCAGCGGCGGGGGCCGCTCCTACAATGAGCAGTTCTTC. This gives the protein CSGGGRSYNEQFF.